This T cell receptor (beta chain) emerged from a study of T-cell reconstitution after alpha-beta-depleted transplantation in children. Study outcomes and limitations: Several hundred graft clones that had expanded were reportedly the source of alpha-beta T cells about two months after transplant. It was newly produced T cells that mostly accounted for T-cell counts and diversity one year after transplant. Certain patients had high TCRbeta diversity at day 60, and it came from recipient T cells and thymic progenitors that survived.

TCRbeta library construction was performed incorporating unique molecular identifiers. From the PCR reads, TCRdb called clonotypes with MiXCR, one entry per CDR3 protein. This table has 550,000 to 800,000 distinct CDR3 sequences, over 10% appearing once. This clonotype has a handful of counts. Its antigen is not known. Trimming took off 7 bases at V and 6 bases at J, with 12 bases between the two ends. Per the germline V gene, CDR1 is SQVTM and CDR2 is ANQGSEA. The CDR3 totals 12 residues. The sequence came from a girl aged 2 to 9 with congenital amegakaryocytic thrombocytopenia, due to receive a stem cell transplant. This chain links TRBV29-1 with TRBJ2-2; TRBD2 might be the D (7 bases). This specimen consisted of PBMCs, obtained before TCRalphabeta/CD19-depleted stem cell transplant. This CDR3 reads CSARGAAGELFF. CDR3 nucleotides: TGCAGCGCTCGGGGGGCGGCCGGGGAGCTGTTTTTT.